These 14 T cell receptor beta chains were sequenced from one sample in a study of blood T cell repertoires in COVID-19. Sequencing used immunoSEQ multiplex PCR; TCRdb keeps in-frame clones, though not all of them. Among about 520,000 clones listed, 80% to 90% were seen once. Sequencing was done on a sample of peripheral blood. The source is a human donor in a cohort sampled during active COVID-19.

As concerns this clone: The sample holds other DNA sequences that translate to the same CDR3. The chain joins TRBV4-1 to TRBJ1-2; 7 positions match TRBD1. Germline loops: CDR1 MGHRA, CDR2 YSYEKL. CDR3 length: 15 residues. The junction had 5 bases not matched to a gene; V was cut back by 1 base and J by 3 bases. Here the CDR3 reads CASSQGQGAYYGYTF. CDR3 DNA sequence: TGCGCCAGCAGCCAAGGACAGGGAGCTTACTATGGCTACACCTTC.

The chain has TRBV19 and TRBJ1-5, with D possibly being TRBD1 (5 bases). Germline V CDR1 and CDR2: LNHDA, SQIVND (reference sequence). CDR3 length equals 15 residues. The V and J ends lost 5 bases and 1 base respectively, with 12 bases between them. CDR3 in DNA: TGTGCCAGTAGTGTCCAGGGTCGCAGCAATCAGCCCCAGCATTTT. It encodes CASSVQGRSNQPQHF. The full variable domain, with the rest looked up from reference TRBV19 and TRBJ1-5, is DGGITQSPKYLFRKEGQNVTLSCEQNLNHDAMYWYRQDPGQGLRLIYYSQIVNDFQKGDIAEGYSVSREKKESFPLTVTSAQKNPTAFYLCASSVQGRSNQPQHFGDGTRLSIL.

The CDR3 reads CASSPVLANVLTF. The CDR3 DNA follows: TGTGCCAGCAGCCCTGTCCTGGCCAACGTCCTGACTTTC. The chain combines TRBV12-3 or TRBV12-4 with TRBJ2-6; D is unresolved. V lost 6 bases and J lost 6, with 9 bases in between. The CDR3 extends over 13 amino acids.

The genes are TRBV5-1 and TRBJ1-2; 9 bases map to TRBD1. The V segment lost 3 bases and the J segment 8 bases; nucleotides outside the gene matches: 8. The CDR3 runs 14 residues. Germline values: CDR1 SGHRS, CDR2 YFSETQ. CDR3 DNA sequence: TGCGCCAGCAGCTCCATACAGGGGGCGCAAGGCTACACCTTC. Protein: CASSSIQGAQGYTF.

V and J are TRBV6-1 and TRBJ1-2; perhaps TRBD1 as D (5 bases). The V and J ends lost 2 bases and 4 bases respectively, with 8 bases between them. Germline V gene lookup returns CDR1 MNHNS and CDR2 SASEGT. The CDR3 length is 13 residues. The CDR3 region is CASSEQGGYGYTF. CDR3 DNA sequence: TGTGCCAGCAGTGAACAGGGAGGCTATGGCTACACCTTC.

The chain couples TRBV19 to TRBJ1-2; TRBD1 matches 10 bases. The CDR3 length is 14 residues. J gave up 5 bases and V 4 bases, and 4 bases lay outside the gene matches. Germline values: CDR1 LNHDA, CDR2 SQIVND (reference sequence). CDR3 loop: CASSTTGGGYGYTF. CDR3 nucleotides: TGTGCCAGTAGTACGACAGGGGGCGGGTATGGCTACACCTTC.

The CDR3 region has the DNA TGTGCCAGCAGCTTGGCAAGCGTGCGAGAGACCCAGTACTTC. It is translated as CASSLASVRETQYF. V gene TRBV7-3 combines with J gene TRBJ2-5; D is ambiguous. V lost 3 bases and J 4 bases, leaving 12 bases between the germline ends. The germline gives CDR1 SGHTA, CDR2 FQGTGA. The CDR3 runs to 14 residues.

The chain employs TRBV7-2 and TRBJ2-5; 8 bases match TRBD1. Germline assignment: CDR1 SGHTA and CDR2 FQGNSA. The CDR3 runs to 13 residues. Trimming removed 8 bases from V and 4 bases from J; junction bases left unmatched: 6. The CDR3: CASRGQGGETQYF. The DNA of the CDR3 is TGTGCCAGCCGAGGACAGGGCGGAGAGACCCAGTACTTC.

The V gene is TRBV5-6, the J gene TRBJ2-2; D call uncertain. From germline, CDR1 is SGHDT and CDR2 YYEEEE. This CDR3 contains 15 residues. Trimming cost V 0 bases and J 2 bases, with 8 bases left between them. The chain's CDR3 is CASSLGGLNTGELFF. CDR3 nucleotide sequence: TGTGCCAGCAGCTTGGGAGGCCTAAACACCGGGGAGCTGTTTTTT.

This clone was seen only once. The chain is built from TRBV7-2 and TRBJ1-2; no reliable D call. Germline CDR1 SGHTA, CDR2 FQGNSA. Trimming left V 5 bases short and J 8 bases short, with 12 bases between. The CDR3 runs 12 residues. CDR3 DNA: TGTGCCAGCAGCGTCCGGGATCGGGGCTACACCTTC. Encoded protein: CASSVRDRGYTF.

The chain links TRBV19 to TRBJ1-5; 9 bases align to TRBD1. The CDR3 is 19 residues long. After removal of 6 bases from V and 0 bases from J, the junction contained 15 bases not matched to a gene. Germline loops: CDR1 LNHDA, CDR2 SQIVND (reference sequence). CDR3 coding DNA: TGTGCCAGTAGCACCCCACGGGACAGGGTATTCTCTAGCAATCAGCCCCAGCATTTT. The encoded protein is CASSTPRDRVFSSNQPQHF. Full variable domain (missing parts from reference TRBV19 and TRBJ1-5): DGGITQSPKYLFRKEGQNVTLSCEQNLNHDAMYWYRQDPGQGLRLIYYSQIVNDFQKGDIAEGYSVSREKKESFPLTVTSAQKNPTAFYLCASSTPRDRVFSSNQPQHFGDGTRLSIL.

Only a few counts were recorded for this clone. This CDR3 is CASSLTPGSPLHF. CDR3 coding DNA: TGTGCCAGCAGCTTAACGCCGGGTTCACCCCTCCACTTT. The chain recombines TRBV11-3 with TRBJ1-6; D not resolved. Germline values: CDR1 SGHNT, CDR2 YENEEA. This CDR3 is 13 amino acids long. V lost 2 bases, J lost 9 bases, and 8 bases lay in between. Together with reference TRBV11-3 and TRBJ1-6, the CDR3 gives the full variable domain: EAGVVQSPRYKIIEKKQPVAFWCNPISGHNTLYWYLQNLGQGPELLIRYENEEAVDDSQLPKDRFSAERLKGVDSTLKIQPAELGDSAVYLCASSLTPGSPLHFGNGTRLTVT.

The chain carries TRBV9 and TRBJ2-1; D gene unclear. Trimming removed 4 bases at V and 9 bases at J, with 17 bases between. The CDR3 is 14 amino acids. CDR1 is SGDLS, CDR2 YYNGEE, per germline. The CDR3 loop reads CASSKSGLTSEQFF. As DNA, the CDR3 is TGTGCCAGCAGCAAATCAGGTCTCACGAGTGAGCAGTTCTTC.

This sequence joins TRBV12-3 or TRBV12-4 and TRBJ2-1; D is unclear. There are 13 residues in the CDR3. The germline V and J ends were trimmed by 2 bases and 3 bases, with 5 bases remaining between them. The CDR3 DNA reads as TGTGCCAGCAGTTTAACTGTCTACAATGAGCAGTTCTTC. Its translation: CASSLTVYNEQFF.